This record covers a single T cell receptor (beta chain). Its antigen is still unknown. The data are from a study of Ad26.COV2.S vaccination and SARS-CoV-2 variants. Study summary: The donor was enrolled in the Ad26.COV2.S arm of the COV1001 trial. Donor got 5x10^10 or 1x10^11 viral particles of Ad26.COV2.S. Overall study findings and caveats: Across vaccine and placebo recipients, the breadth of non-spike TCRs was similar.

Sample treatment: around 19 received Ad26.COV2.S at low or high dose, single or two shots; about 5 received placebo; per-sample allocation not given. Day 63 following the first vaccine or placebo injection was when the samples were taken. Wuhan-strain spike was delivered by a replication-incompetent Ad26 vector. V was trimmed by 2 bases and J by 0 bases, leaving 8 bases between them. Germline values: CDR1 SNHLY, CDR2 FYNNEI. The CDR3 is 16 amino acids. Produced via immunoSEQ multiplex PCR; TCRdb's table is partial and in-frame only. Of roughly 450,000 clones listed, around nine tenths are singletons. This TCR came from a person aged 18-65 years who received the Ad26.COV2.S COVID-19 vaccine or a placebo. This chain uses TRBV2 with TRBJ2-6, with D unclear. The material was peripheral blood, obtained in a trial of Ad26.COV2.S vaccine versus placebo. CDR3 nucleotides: TGTGCCAGCAGTGAACAGTCGGTCTCTGGGGCCAACGTCCTGACTTTC. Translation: CASSEQSVSGANVLTF.